The 28 T cell receptor beta chains below were found in one sample sequenced in a study of T cells in Graves' hyperthyroidism and ophthalmopathy. RNA transcripts yielded amplified TCR beta CDR3 regions. The primer set for the first-round RT-PCR of the TCR CDR3 was HTBI. TCRdb itself ran the multiplex PCR reads through MiXCR, one entry per CDR3 protein. The sample shows 450,000 to 650,000 distinct CDR3 sequences, roughly 17% of them seen only once. The sequenced material came from blood. Every receptor here comes from a woman between 18 and 29 years old with Graves' ophthalmopathy.

The sample holds many counts of this clonotype. J is TRBJ1-2 and V is TRBV27; 12 positions agree with TRBD1. This CDR3 region has 16 residues. V lost 3 bases to trimming and J lost 5 bases; unmatched junction nucleotides: 7. CDR1 and CDR2 from the germline V gene are MNHEY and SMNVEV (reference sequence). This CDR3 reads CASSFSPGQGAYGYTF. The CDR3 DNA reads TGTGCCAGCAGTTTTAGCCCGGGACAGGGGGCTTATGGCTACACCTTC.

This clonotype has ten or more counts. The chain combines TRBV6-1 with TRBJ1-6; D perhaps matches TRBD1 (5 bases). CDR1 MNHNS and CDR2 SASEGT come from the germline V gene. The CDR3 is 15 residues long. Trimming took off 6 bases at V and 5 bases at J, with 14 bases between the two ends. In nucleotides, the CDR3 is TGTGCCAGCAGGATCCCCGGGACCAATAATTCACCCCTCCACTTT. Its translation: CASRIPGTNNSPLHF.

The table lists this clonotype with many counts. The chain combines TRBV6-1 with TRBJ2-1; the D call may be TRBD1 or TRBD2 (5 bases each). The V end lost 7 bases, the J end lost 2 bases, and 9 bases lay between the germline ends. Germline V gene data show CDR1 as MNHNS and CDR2 as SASEGT. The CDR3 sequence is 13 residues long. The chain's CDR3 is CASKGRTYNEQFF. CDR3 coding DNA: TGTGCCAGCAAGGGACGGACCTACAATGAGCAGTTCTTC.

V usage is TRBV30 and J usage is TRBJ1-1; the D gene is possibly TRBD1 (6 bases). Germline lookup yields CDR1 GTSNPN and CDR2 SVGIG (reference sequence). V lost 2 bases and J 2 bases, leaving 12 bases between the germline ends. The CDR3 extends over 14 amino acids. The CDR3 DNA reads as TGTGCCTGGAGTAATACAGGGCCAAACACTGAAGCTTTCTTT. Its protein is CAWSNTGPNTEAFF.

This clonotype occurred many times. The rearrangement links TRBV28 to TRBJ2-1; D possibly corresponds to TRBD2 (6 bases). V lost 5 bases and J 0 bases, leaving 17 bases between the germline ends. Germline CDR1 is MDHEN and CDR2 is SYDVKM. This CDR3 spans 17 amino acids. The chain's CDR3 is CASSPPGLILSYNEQFF. For the CDR3, the DNA is TGTGCCAGCAGTCCACCGGGACTGATACTCTCCTACAATGAGCAGTTCTTC.

With regard to this clonotype: This may come from a read error, since a much larger clone is one base off. The chain carries TRBV19 and TRBJ1-1; D possibly corresponds to TRBD1 (5 bases). This CDR3 region has 14 residues. Per germline, CDR1 LNHDA and CDR2 SQIVND (reference sequence). The CDR3 sequence: CASCREFGCTGAFF. The CDR3 DNA sequence: TGTGCCAGTTGCAGGGAGTTTGGTTGCACTGGAGCTTTCTTT.

This clonotype has just a few counts. The chain is built from TRBV7-9 and TRBJ2-1; D perhaps matches TRBD1 (6 bases). V was shortened by 5 bases and J by 7 bases, with 15 bases between the two germline ends. Germline V gene sequence: CDR1 SEHNR, CDR2 FQNEAQ (reference sequence). The CDR3 runs to 14 residues. In DNA form, the CDR3 reads TGTGCCAGCAGCCCCGCCAGGGGTAGGAATGAGCAGTTCTTC. It translates to CASSPARGRNEQFF.

The chain recombines TRBV19 with TRBJ2-3; 7 bases line up with TRBD1. This CDR3 spans 15 amino acids. Germline V gene lookup returns CDR1 LNHDA and CDR2 SQIVND (reference sequence). Trimming at V came to 6 bases and at J to 3 bases, leaving 9 bases not matched to a gene. The CDR3 DNA reads TGTGCCAGTAGCCCTGACAGGGATGGGACAGATACGCAGTATTTT. This gives the protein CASSPDRDGTDTQYF.

V gene TRBV19 combines with J gene TRBJ2-1, with D possibly being TRBD2 (5 bases). Trimming took 3 bases from V and 6 from J, leaving 15 bases between them. Per the germline V gene, CDR1 is LNHDA and CDR2 is SQIVND (reference sequence). The CDR3 is 15 residues long. This CDR3 reads CASSMGEGLSNEQFF. CDR3 nucleotide sequence: TGTGCCAGTAGTATGGGAGAGGGCCTGTCCAATGAGCAGTTCTTC. The full variable domain, its missing parts supplied by reference TRBV19 and TRBJ2-1, is DGGITQSPKYLFRKEGQNVTLSCEQNLNHDAMYWYRQDPGQGLRLIYYSQIVNDFQKGDIAEGYSVSREKKESFPLTVTSAQKNPTAFYLCASSMGEGLSNEQFFGPGTRLTVL.

This clonotype showed up just a few times. The DNA of the CDR3 is TGTGCCAGCAGCCGGTCGGACAGGGGGCTCTATGGCTACACCTTC. This sequence encodes CASSRSDRGLYGYTF. This chain joins TRBV11-1 and TRBJ1-2, with 11 bases that match TRBD1. The CDR3 has 15 residues. After removal of 5 bases from V and 4 bases from J, the junction contained 6 bases not matched to a gene. The V gene's germline CDR1 is SGHAT and CDR2 FQDESV (reference sequence).

The J gene is TRBJ2-7, the V gene TRBV30, with D perhaps matching TRBD2 (6 bases). The CDR3 has 18 residues. CDR1 and CDR2 from the germline V gene are GTSNPN and SVGIG (reference sequence). V was clipped by 2 bases and J by 0 bases, with 23 bases between them. DNA for the CDR3: TGTGCCTGGAGTACAGTTCGAGTCGGGGCGGGGCACTCCTACGAGCAGTACTTC. Translating gives CAWSTVRVGAGHSYEQYF.

This clonotype turned up a few times. This chain joins TRBV5-1 and TRBJ2-7, with unresolved D. Germline values: CDR1 SGHRS, CDR2 YFSETQ. Trimming took 2 bases from V and 2 from J, leaving 8 bases between them. The CDR3 spans 13 residues. The CDR3 loop is CASSFSPTYEQYF. CDR3 nucleotide sequence: TGCGCCAGCAGCTTTTCACCCACCTACGAGCAGTACTTC.

This clonotype was found many times. The chain couples TRBV30 to TRBJ1-3, with D maybe TRBD1 (5 bases). The germline V gene encodes CDR1 GTSNPN and CDR2 SVGIG (reference sequence). The CDR3 spans 16 residues. V lost 1 base and J 7 bases, leaving 20 bases between the germline ends. The chain's CDR3 is CAWSEGVGRVINTIYF. The CDR3 bases are TGTGCCTGGAGTGAGGGCGTCGGCAGGGTTATCAACACCATATATTTT.

The chain combines TRBV19 with TRBJ1-5; D remains unclear. Germline CDR1 and CDR2: LNHDA and SQIVND (reference sequence). Trimming pared 3 bases from V and 5 bases from J, leaving 8 bases between. This CDR3 region has 13 residues. The CDR3 is CASSMRLDQPQHF. The CDR3 DNA reads TGTGCCAGTAGTATGAGGTTGGATCAGCCCCAGCATTTT.

The rearrangement uses TRBV28 and TRBJ2-4, with D perhaps matching TRBD1 (6 bases). The length of the CDR3 is 13 residues. The V and J ends lost 6 bases and 5 bases respectively, with 11 bases between them. CDR1 MDHEN and CDR2 SYDVKM come from the germline V gene. The CDR3: CASRDSGENIQYF. The CDR3 bases are TGTGCCAGCAGAGACTCAGGGGAAAACATTCAGTACTTC.

V gene TRBV15 combines with J gene TRBJ1-5, with TRBD1 as a possible D gene (5 bases). CDR1 and CDR2 from the germline V gene are LNHNV and YYDKDF (reference sequence). The ends were cut back, 4 bases at V and 3 bases at J, with 10 bases in the middle. The CDR3 contains 14 residues. CDR3 amino acids: CATSNGALNQPQHF. In DNA, the CDR3 is TGTGCCACCAGCAACGGGGCGCTCAATCAGCCCCAGCATTTT. The full variable domain, with the rest looked up from reference TRBV15 and TRBJ1-5, is DAMVIQNPRYQVTQFGKPVTLSCSQTLNHNVMYWYQQKSSQAPKLLFHYYDKDFNNEADTPDNFQSRRPNTSFCFLDIRSPGLGDTAMYLCATSNGALNQPQHFGDGTRLSIL.

V gene TRBV27 combines with J gene TRBJ2-7; 7 bases line up with TRBD2. Trimming at V came to 3 bases and at J to 6 bases, leaving 8 bases not matched to a gene. Germline CDR1 is MNHEY and CDR2 is SMNVEV (reference sequence). This CDR3 is 14 amino acids long. The CDR3 spells CASSLGGSGGEQYF. CDR3 in DNA: TGTGCCAGCAGTTTGGGCGGATCGGGGGGCGAGCAGTACTTC.

This clonotype was recorded at least ten times. The rearrangement joins TRBV6-1 to TRBJ2-7; 12 positions agree with TRBD1. CDR1 is MNHNS, CDR2 SASEGT, per germline. The CDR3 loop spans 14 amino acids. V lost 7 bases to trimming and J lost 7 bases; unmatched junction nucleotides: 8. The CDR3 is CASTPGTGGGEQYF. CDR3 DNA: TGTGCCAGCACCCCCGGGACAGGGGGCGGGGAGCAGTACTTC.

The chain carries TRBV28 and TRBJ2-7, with D uncertain. CDR3 size: 15 residues. Trimming left V 5 bases short and J 5 bases short, with 19 bases between. CDR1 is MDHEN, CDR2 SYDVKM, per germline. Here the CDR3 DNA reads TGTGCCAGCAGTAGTTTTGTAGCTGCCATGAACGAGCAGTACTTC. Encoded protein: CASSSFVAAMNEQYF.

This clonotype was observed many times. The chain combines TRBV2 with TRBJ2-3; TRBD2 matches at 10 bases. The CDR3 loop spans 20 amino acids. The germline V gene encodes CDR1 SNHLY and CDR2 FYNNEI. Trimming at V came to 7 bases and at J to 3 bases, leaving 22 bases not matched to a gene. The CDR3 reads CASTSRGLAGEVRRTDTQYF. In DNA, the CDR3 is TGTGCCAGCACCTCGAGGGGTCTAGCGGGAGAAGTACGAAGGACAGATACGCAGTATTTT. The full variable domain, with the rest looked up from reference TRBV2 and TRBJ2-3, is EPEVTQTPSHQVTQMGQEVILRCVPISNHLYFYWYRQILGQKVEFLVSFYNNEISEKSEIFDDQFSVERPDGSNFTLKIRSTKLEDSAMYFCASTSRGLAGEVRRTDTQYFGPGTRLTVL.

This chain links TRBV15 with TRBJ1-6, with D hard to call. V was clipped by 1 base and J by 11 bases, with 9 bases between them. The length of the CDR3 is 13 residues. Germline V gene data show CDR1 as LNHNV and CDR2 as YYDKDF (reference sequence). The CDR3 sequence is CATSRAAETPLHF. The DNA for the CDR3 is TGTGCCACCAGCAGAGCCGCAGAAACACCCCTCCACTTT.

This chain connects TRBV20-1 to TRBJ2-1; 12 bases line up with TRBD2. CDR3 length equals 16 residues. The germline CDR1 and CDR2 sequences are DFQATT and SNEGSKA (reference sequence). Losses at the gene ends were 6 bases for V and 4 bases for J; bases not matched to a gene: 10. The DNA for the CDR3 is TGCAGTGCCAACCCGACTAGCGGGAGAGAATACAATGAGCAGTTCTTC. Its protein is CSANPTSGREYNEQFF.

This chain links TRBV13 with TRBJ2-7, with D unresolved. Between the trimmed V and J ends, which lost 5 bases and 4 bases, there was a span of 12 bases. The CDR3 loop spans 13 amino acids. In germline, CDR1 is PRHDT, CDR2 FYEKMQ (reference sequence). CDR3 DNA sequence: TGTGCCAGCAGCCCTTCGGACGGGTACGAGCAGTACTTC. Amino acids: CASSPSDGYEQYF. Full variable domain (missing parts from reference TRBV13 and TRBJ2-7): AAGVIQSPRHLIKEKRETATLKCYPIPRHDTVYWYQQGPGQDPQFLISFYEKMQSDKGSIPDRFSAQQFSDYHSELNMSSLELGDSALYFCASSPSDGYEQYFGPGTRLTVT.

This rearrangement joins TRBV28 to TRBJ2-1; 7 bases are shared with TRBD2. This CDR3 spans 14 amino acids. Germline CDR1 reads MDHEN; CDR2 reads SYDVKM. After removal of 7 bases from V and 6 bases from J, the junction contained 9 bases not matched to a gene. CDR3 sequence reads: CASTSNLAANEQFF. CDR3 bases: TGTGCCAGCACCTCCAACCTAGCGGCCAATGAGCAGTTCTTC.

In its sample, this clonotype was seen a few times. The chain combines TRBV6-1 with TRBJ1-1; TRBD1 aligns across 9 bases. V shed 8 bases and J 4 bases; nucleotides not matched to a gene: 20. Germline V gene lookup returns CDR1 MNHNS and CDR2 SASEGT. The CDR3 has 18 amino acids. For the CDR3, the DNA is TGTGCCAGCCGTCCCGGGACAGGGTTAATCAAAGGAGGCACTGAAGCTTTCTTT. Protein: CASRPGTGLIKGGTEAFF.

This rearrangement joins TRBV28 to TRBJ1-3; D gene unclear. Per germline, CDR1 MDHEN and CDR2 SYDVKM. This CDR3 contains 14 residues. With 3 bases removed from V and 2 bases from J, the gap between germline ends came to 8 bases. CDR3 coding DNA: TGTGCCAGCAGTTTCCCCGTGACTGGAAACACCATATATTTT. Its translation is CASSFPVTGNTIYF.

Only a few counts were recorded for this clonotype. This chain connects TRBV6-1 to TRBJ2-1; D unresolved. Germline V CDR1 and CDR2: MNHNS, SASEGT. The V end lost 8 bases, the J end lost 5 bases, and 7 bases lay between the germline ends. The CDR3 has 11 amino acids. CDR3 DNA sequence: TGTGCCAGCGTGAGAGACAATGAGCAGTTCTTC. It yields the protein CASVRDNEQFF.

There are many counts of this clonotype. The chain recombines TRBV30 with TRBJ2-1, with D uncertain. Germline V CDR1 and CDR2: GTSNPN, SVGIG (reference sequence). V lost 4 bases, J lost 0 bases, and 7 bases lay in between. This CDR3 comprises 13 residues. The CDR3 DNA reads TGTGCCTGGACAGAGAGCTCCTACAATGAGCAGTTCTTC. Its translation: CAWTESSYNEQFF.